These T cell receptor beta chains were read from a single sample in a study of T cells in Graves' hyperthyroidism and ophthalmopathy. One entry per CDR3 protein results from TCRdb running MiXCR on the multiplex PCR reads. The sample consists of approximately 560,000 distinct CDR3 sequences, approximately 14% of them appearing once. Sequencing was performed on blood. All receptors derive from a woman aged 30 to 39 with Graves' hyperthyroidism. Both conserved end residues are part of each CDR3. A D gene is named only where the DNA matches it firmly. Clone sizes are given selectively: once, few, many, or a class where the clone is expanded.

J gene: TRBJ2-1
clone size: few
V gene: TRBV18
D gene: NA
CDR3 protein: CASSQRDSEYNEQFF
CDR3 DNA: TGTGCCAGCTCACAGAGGGACTCGGAGTACAATGAGCAGTTCTTC

J gene: TRBJ2-1
clone size: many
V gene: TRBV20-1
D gene: TRBD2
CDR3 protein: CSAEVGVRLAEEPTYNEQFF
CDR3 DNA: TGCAGTGCCGAGGTGGGGGTACGACTAGCGGAGGAACCAACCTACAATGAGCAGTTCTTC

J gene: TRBJ2-7
clone size: many
V gene: TRBV2
D gene: TRBD2
CDR3 protein: CASSTGGGLSGYEQYF
CDR3 DNA: TGTGCCAGCAGCACCGGGGGGGGGCTCTCCGGATACGAGCAGTACTTC

J gene: TRBJ2-1
clone size: many
V gene: TRBV7-9
D gene: TRBD2
CDR3 protein: CASSLRLRLAGDEQFF
CDR3 DNA: TGTGCCAGCAGCTTAAGGCTGCGACTAGCGGGAGATGAGCAGTTCTTC

J gene: TRBJ2-7
clone size: many
V gene: TRBV11-2
D gene: NA
CDR3 protein: CASSFPAPEQYF
CDR3 DNA: TGTGCCAGCAGCTTCCCAGCCCCCGAGCAGTACTTC

J gene: TRBJ2-1
clone size: many
V gene: TRBV5-1
D gene: TRBD2
CDR3 protein: CASSSTSGRADEQFF
CDR3 DNA: TGCGCCAGCAGCTCTACTAGCGGGAGAGCGGATGAGCAGTTCTTC

J gene: TRBJ2-3
clone size: many
V gene: TRBV7-2
D gene: NA
CDR3 protein: CASSPGTFQTQYF
CDR3 DNA: TGTGCCAGCAGCCCCGGGACTTTTCAAACGCAGTATTTT

J gene: TRBJ2-1
clone size: many
V gene: TRBV6-1
D gene: TRBD2
CDR3 protein: CASRLGLAFQDEQFF
CDR3 DNA: TGTGCCAGCAGGCTTGGACTAGCCTTTCAGGATGAGCAGTTCTTC

J gene: TRBJ2-2
clone size: many
V gene: TRBV27
D gene: TRBD2
CDR3 protein: CASTIAGDGTGELFF
CDR3 DNA: TGTGCCAGCACGATAGCGGGAGACGGCACCGGGGAGCTGTTTTTT

J gene: TRBJ2-7
clone size: NA
V gene: TRBV30
D gene: NA
CDR3 protein: CACGGAQAYEQYF
CDR3 DNA: TGTGCCTGCGGAGGGGCGCAGGCCTACGAGCAGTACTTC

J gene: TRBJ1-2
clone size: few
V gene: TRBV7-9
D gene: NA
CDR3 protein: CASSLIGGPYGYTF
CDR3 DNA: TGTGCCAGCAGCTTAATCGGAGGTCCTTATGGCTACACCTTC

J gene: TRBJ1-3
clone size: many
V gene: TRBV30
D gene: NA
CDR3 protein: CAWSFILGPSGNTIYF
CDR3 DNA: TGTGCCTGGAGTTTCATCCTGGGGCCCTCTGGAAACACCATATATTTT

J gene: TRBJ2-1
clone size: many
V gene: TRBV6-2/TRBV6-3
D gene: TRBD2
CDR3 protein: CASRILAGVVNEQFF
CDR3 DNA: TGTGCCAGCAGAATCCTAGCGGGAGTTGTCAATGAGCAGTTCTTC

J gene: TRBJ2-1
clone size: NA
V gene: TRBV18
D gene: NA
CDR3 protein: CASSPTSGRTYNEQFF
CDR3 DNA: TGTGCCAGCTCCCCGACGAGCGGCAGGACCTACAATGAGCAGTTCTTC

J gene: TRBJ2-1
clone size: once
V gene: TRBV19
D gene: TRBD2
CDR3 protein: CASRQTSGTSNEQFF
CDR3 DNA: TGTGCCAGTAGGCAAACTAGCGGGACCTCCAATGAGCAGTTCTTC

J gene: TRBJ2-7
clone size: NA
V gene: TRBV10-2
D gene: NA
CDR3 protein: CATRPGTSYEQYF
CDR3 DNA: TGCGCCACCCGACCCGGAACCTCCTACGAGCAGTACTTC

J gene: TRBJ1-5
clone size: few
V gene: TRBV11-2
D gene: NA
CDR3 protein: CASSLDSRQPQHF
CDR3 DNA: TGTGCCAGCAGCTTGGACAGCCGTCAGCCCCAGCATTTT

J gene: TRBJ1-2
clone size: many
V gene: TRBV6-1
D gene: NA
CDR3 protein: CASSGTETGGYTF
CDR3 DNA: TGTGCCAGCAGTGGGACAGAAACGGGTGGCTACACCTTC

J gene: TRBJ2-5
clone size: few
V gene: TRBV18
D gene: NA
CDR3 protein: CASSNQQGAETQYF
CDR3 DNA: TGTGCCAGCTCAAACCAACAGGGAGCAGAGACCCAGTACTTC

J gene: TRBJ2-1
clone size: once
V gene: TRBV10-3
D gene: NA
CDR3 protein: CAISESQGSNEQFF
CDR3 DNA: TGTGCCATCAGTGAAAGTCAGGGGTCCAATGAGCAGTTCTTC

J gene: TRBJ2-1
clone size: few
V gene: TRBV3-1
D gene: TRBD2
CDR3 protein: CASTPLTSGSSCNEQFF
CDR3 DNA: TGTGCCAGCACCCCCCTTACTAGCGGGAGTAGTTGCAATGAGCAGTTCTTC

J gene: TRBJ1-5
clone size: many
V gene: TRBV10-3
D gene: TRBD1
CDR3 protein: CAIREDRGGNQPQHF
CDR3 DNA: TGTGCCATCAGGGAGGACAGGGGAGGCAATCAGCCCCAGCATTTT

J gene: TRBJ2-1
clone size: many
V gene: TRBV12-3/TRBV12-4
D gene: TRBD2
CDR3 protein: CASTTKTRTSGRYYNEQFF
CDR3 DNA: TGTGCCAGCACAACCAAGACTCGGACTAGCGGGAGATACTACAATGAGCAGTTCTTC

J gene: TRBJ2-7
clone size: few
V gene: TRBV7-2
D gene: NA
CDR3 protein: CASSLVVGDEQYF
CDR3 DNA: TGTGCCAGCAGCTTAGTGGTGGGGGACGAGCAGTACTTC

J gene: TRBJ1-6
clone size: NA
V gene: TRBV28
D gene: NA
CDR3 protein: CASAGNNSPLHF
CDR3 DNA: TGTGCCAGTGCTGGGAATAATTCACCCCTCCACTTT

J gene: TRBJ2-2
clone size: few
V gene: TRBV7-9
D gene: TRBD2
CDR3 protein: CASSFIGPSGRNTGELFF
CDR3 DNA: TGTGCCAGCAGTTTCATCGGCCCTAGCGGAAGGAACACCGGGGAGCTGTTTTTT

J gene: TRBJ2-1
clone size: few
V gene: TRBV13
D gene: NA
CDR3 protein: CASSLEQNNEQFF
CDR3 DNA: TGTGCCAGCAGCTTAGAACAAAACAATGAGCAGTTCTTC

J gene: TRBJ2-1
clone size: many
V gene: TRBV12-5
D gene: NA
CDR3 protein: CASEGRELVGNEQFF
CDR3 DNA: TGTGCTAGTGAAGGTCGGGAGCTGGTAGGAAATGAGCAGTTCTTC

J gene: TRBJ2-3
clone size: many
V gene: TRBV20-1
D gene: TRBD2
CDR3 protein: CSAREWTSRFSTDTQYF
CDR3 DNA: TGCAGTGCTAGAGAGTGGACTAGCAGATTTAGCACAGATACGCAGTATTTT

J gene: TRBJ1-5
clone size: few
V gene: TRBV7-2
D gene: TRBD1
CDR3 protein: CASSLRQGAWPQHF
CDR3 DNA: TGTGCCAGCAGCTTAAGACAGGGGGCGTGGCCCCAGCATTTT

J gene: TRBJ2-1
clone size: NA
V gene: TRBV28
D gene: TRBD2
CDR3 protein: CASSPLWEGYNEQFF
CDR3 DNA: TGTGCCAGCAGCCCCTTATGGGAGGGATACAATGAGCAGTTCTTC

J gene: TRBJ1-4
clone size: few
V gene: TRBV7-9
D gene: NA
CDR3 protein: CASSLRQGQGKLFF
CDR3 DNA: TGTGCCAGCAGCTTAAGGCAGGGGCAGGGAAAACTGTTTTTT

J gene: TRBJ1-5
clone size: many
V gene: TRBV19
D gene: NA
CDR3 protein: CASRYGISNQPQHF
CDR3 DNA: TGTGCCAGTAGGTACGGCATCAGCAATCAGCCCCAGCATTTT

J gene: TRBJ2-1
clone size: many
V gene: TRBV3-1
D gene: TRBD2
CDR3 protein: CASSQEGLAGNEQFF
CDR3 DNA: TGTGCCAGCAGCCAAGAGGGACTAGCGGGTAATGAGCAGTTCTTC

J gene: TRBJ1-5
clone size: many
V gene: TRBV6-5
D gene: NA
CDR3 protein: CASSYSGQPSNQPQHF
CDR3 DNA: TGTGCCAGCAGTTACTCAGGACAACCGAGCAATCAGCCCCAGCATTTT

J gene: TRBJ1-6
clone size: many
V gene: TRBV11-2
D gene: NA
CDR3 protein: CASSFVGVGSNSPLHF
CDR3 DNA: TGTGCCAGCAGCTTCGTAGGGGTTGGTAGCAATTCACCCCTCCACTTT

J gene: TRBJ2-1
clone size: many
V gene: TRBV7-3
D gene: NA
CDR3 protein: CASRSTYSNEQFF
CDR3 DNA: TGTGCCAGCAGGTCCACTTATAGCAATGAGCAGTTCTTC

J gene: TRBJ2-7
clone size: NA
V gene: TRBV20-1
D gene: TRBD2
CDR3 protein: CSATGLADSLTYEQYF
CDR3 DNA: TGCAGTGCTACGGGACTAGCCGACTCGCTCACCTACGAGCAGTACTTC

J gene: TRBJ1-5
clone size: NA
V gene: TRBV27
D gene: NA
CDR3 protein: CASSLRLSGDQPQHF
CDR3 DNA: TGTGCCAGCAGTTTAAGGTTGTCGGGAGATCAGCCCCAGCATTTT

J gene: TRBJ2-7
clone size: many
V gene: TRBV12-5
D gene: NA
CDR3 protein: CASRAGTYEQYF
CDR3 DNA: TGTGCTAGTCGGGCGGGTACCTACGAGCAGTACTTC

J gene: TRBJ1-6
clone size: NA
V gene: TRBV11-2
D gene: TRBD1
CDR3 protein: CASSHRDRGNSPLHF
CDR3 DNA: TGTGCCAGCAGCCACCGGGACAGAGGGAATTCACCCCTCCACTTT

J gene: TRBJ2-6
clone size: NA
V gene: TRBV6-5
D gene: TRBD1
CDR3 protein: CASSYSGTGNSGANVLTF
CDR3 DNA: TGTGCCAGCAGTTACTCGGGGACAGGCAACTCTGGGGCCAACGTCCTGACTTTC

J gene: TRBJ2-3
clone size: NA
V gene: TRBV7-9
D gene: TRBD2
CDR3 protein: CASSLIGLAGGTDTQYF
CDR3 DNA: TGTGCCAGCAGCTTGATTGGTCTAGCGGGAGGCACTGATACGCAGTATTTT

J gene: TRBJ1-6
clone size: many
V gene: TRBV27
D gene: NA
CDR3 protein: CASRAQAGYNSPLHF
CDR3 DNA: TGTGCCAGCAGGGCACAGGCGGGCTATAATTCACCCCTCCACTTT

J gene: TRBJ1-6
clone size: many
V gene: TRBV2
D gene: NA
CDR3 protein: CASSEVDFGWSSYNSPLHF
CDR3 DNA: TGTGCCAGCAGTGAAGTGGATTTTGGCTGGAGCTCCTATAATTCACCCCTCCACTTT

J gene: TRBJ2-1
clone size: few
V gene: TRBV5-6
D gene: NA
CDR3 protein: CASSVNRNYNEQFF
CDR3 DNA: TGTGCCAGCAGCGTCAACAGGAATTACAATGAGCAGTTCTTC

J gene: TRBJ2-7
clone size: many
V gene: TRBV4-3
D gene: TRBD2
CDR3 protein: CASSQDTSGTYEQYF
CDR3 DNA: TGCGCCAGCAGCCAAGATACTAGCGGGACCTACGAGCAGTACTTC

J gene: TRBJ2-2
clone size: few
V gene: TRBV11-2
D gene: NA
CDR3 protein: CASSLALRGTGELFF
CDR3 DNA: TGTGCCAGCAGCTTAGCCTTGCGGGGCACCGGGGAGCTGTTTTTT

J gene: TRBJ2-2
clone size: NA
V gene: TRBV11-2
D gene: TRBD2
CDR3 protein: CASSRGNSGANTGELFF
CDR3 DNA: TGTGCCAGCAGCCGGGGAAATAGCGGGGCGAACACCGGGGAGCTGTTTTTT

J gene: TRBJ2-7
clone size: many
V gene: TRBV6-5
D gene: NA
CDR3 protein: CASSYSPEREQYF
CDR3 DNA: TGTGCCAGCAGTTACTCACCGGAGCGCGAGCAGTACTTC

J gene: TRBJ1-5
clone size: many
V gene: TRBV30
D gene: TRBD1
CDR3 protein: CAWSSGTGTVPQHF
CDR3 DNA: TGTGCCTGGAGTTCGGGTACAGGGACAGTGCCCCAGCATTTT

J gene: TRBJ2-1
clone size: NA
V gene: TRBV9
D gene: NA
CDR3 protein: CASSVGGRQYNEQFF
CDR3 DNA: TGTGCCAGCAGCGTAGGGGGGCGGCAATACAATGAGCAGTTCTTC

J gene: TRBJ2-3
clone size: few
V gene: TRBV19
D gene: TRBD2
CDR3 protein: CASSTLLAGGSDTQYF
CDR3 DNA: TGTGCCAGTAGTACACTCCTAGCGGGAGGATCAGATACGCAGTATTTT

J gene: TRBJ2-2
clone size: few
V gene: TRBV19
D gene: TRBD2
CDR3 protein: CASNQRELVSTGELFF
CDR3 DNA: TGTGCCAGTAACCAGCGGGAGTTAGTTAGCACCGGGGAGCTGTTTTTT

J gene: TRBJ1-1
clone size: many
V gene: TRBV18
D gene: NA
CDR3 protein: CASSQRVLTEAFF
CDR3 DNA: TGTGCCAGCTCACAGCGTGTCCTCACTGAAGCTTTCTTT

J gene: TRBJ2-1
clone size: many
V gene: TRBV7-3
D gene: TRBD1
CDR3 protein: CASRSTGGEQFF
CDR3 DNA: TGTGCCAGCCGATCGACAGGGGGCGAGCAGTTCTTC

J gene: TRBJ2-7
clone size: NA
V gene: TRBV7-9
D gene: NA
CDR3 protein: CASSFDFTGEQYF
CDR3 DNA: TGTGCCAGCAGCTTTGACTTTACCGGTGAGCAGTACTTC

J gene: TRBJ1-5
clone size: many
V gene: TRBV5-1
D gene: NA
CDR3 protein: CASSLARNQPQHF
CDR3 DNA: TGCGCCAGCAGCTTGGCGAGGAATCAGCCCCAGCATTTT

J gene: TRBJ1-1
clone size: many
V gene: TRBV2
D gene: TRBD1
CDR3 protein: CASLGQGNLNTEAFF
CDR3 DNA: TGTGCCAGCCTGGGACAGGGTAATTTGAACACTGAAGCTTTCTTT

J gene: TRBJ2-5
clone size: many
V gene: TRBV11-2
D gene: NA
CDR3 protein: CASSQRSGYGETQYF
CDR3 DNA: TGTGCCAGCAGCCAGAGGTCGGGGTATGGGGAGACCCAGTACTTC